These 25 T cell receptor beta chains share one sample of origin, sequenced in a study of T cell repertoires in cytomegalovirus infection. In TCRdb, the reads were re-called with MiXCR into one record per CDR3 protein. The sample has about half a million distinct CDR3 sequences; around 35% are singletons. Their antigens are not known. The material sequenced was cultured PBMCs, taken from culture after CMV antigen stimulation. All receptors come from a human donor in good health (CMV status not recorded). Some clones in this sample may be carry-over from other donors' samples.

This sequence joins TRBV15 and TRBJ1-4; TRBD1 aligns across 9 bases. J was trimmed by 8 bases and V by 1 base; bases with no gene match: 8. This CDR3 has 16 residues. In germline, CDR1 is LNHNV, CDR2 YYDKDF (reference sequence). CDR3 in DNA: TGTGCCACCAGCAGAGTATGGGACAGGGAATTCGAAAAACTGTTTTTT. Translated: CATSRVWDREFEKLFF.

The gene calls are TRBV11-2 and TRBJ2-5, with D possibly TRBD1 on 5 matching bases. In germline, CDR1 is SGHAT, CDR2 FQNNGV. Trimming left V 1 base short and J 4 bases short, with 13 bases between. CDR3 length: 15 amino acids. CDR3 sequence: CASSLGQSRSETQYF. In nucleotides, the CDR3 is TGTGCCAGCAGCTTAGGACAGAGCCGATCAGAGACCCAGTACTTC. Full variable domain (missing parts from reference TRBV11-2 and TRBJ2-5): EAGVAQSPRYKIIEKRQSVAFWCNPISGHATLYWYQQILGQGPKLLIQFQNNGVVDDSQLPKDRFSAERLKGVDSTLKIQPAKLEDSAVYLCASSLGQSRSETQYFGPGTRLLVL.

This clonotype was detected a few times. This sequence joins TRBV6-2 or TRBV6-3 and TRBJ2-4; TRBD2 agrees at 10 bases. Germline trimming cut 4 bases from V and 5 bases from J; bases unmatched to any gene: 5. CDR3 length: 15 residues. Germline V gene sequence: CDR1 MNHEY, CDR2 SVGEGT. In DNA, the CDR3 is TGTGCCAGCAGTTTGGAGCGGGAGGGAGAAAACATTCAGTACTTC. Protein sequence: CASSLEREGENIQYF.

This clonotype has only a few counts. CDR3 amino acids: CASSRDNANTGELFF. The CDR3 region has the DNA TGTGCCAGCAGTCGGGACAACGCGAACACCGGGGAGCTGTTTTTT. This rearrangement joins TRBV7-3 to TRBJ2-2; D might be TRBD1 (6 bases). V lost 6 bases and J 0 bases, leaving 11 bases between the germline ends. This CDR3 has 15 amino acids. Germline V gene sequence: CDR1 SGHTA, CDR2 FQGTGA.

The table lists this clonotype with many counts. The CDR3 DNA reads TGTGCCAGCAGCTTAGTAACTGGGGTCTACGAGCAGTACTTC. As protein: CASSLVTGVYEQYF. V usage is TRBV7-2 and J usage is TRBJ2-7; D unclear. Germline V gene lookup returns CDR1 SGHTA and CDR2 FQGNSA. CDR3 size: 14 residues. Trimming left V 1 base short and J 3 bases short, with 10 bases between.

This clonotype was picked up one time. The chain combines TRBV9 with TRBJ1-2; the D is unclear. Germline lookup yields CDR1 SGDLS and CDR2 YYNGEE. This CDR3 comprises 15 residues. V was shortened by 0 bases and J by 1 base, with 10 bases between the two germline ends. For the CDR3, the DNA is TGTGCCAGCAGCGTAGAGGCAGAAGATAACTATGGCTACACCTTC. Translating gives CASSVEAEDNYGYTF.

This chain uses TRBV10-3 with TRBJ2-1; TRBD1 might be the D (6 bases). Trimming removed 9 bases from V and 9 bases from J, with 21 bases in between. This CDR3 is 14 amino acids long. Germline-derived CDR1 and CDR2 are ENHRY and SYGVKD. The CDR3 DNA reads TGTGCCATTAGGGACACAAAAGGGGATATTGAGCAGTTCTTC. Its translation is CAIRDTKGDIEQFF.

This clonotype was detected a few times. The chain combines TRBV20-1 with TRBJ2-6, with D possibly TRBD1 on 5 matching bases. CDR1 and CDR2 (germline): DFQATT, SNEGSKA (reference sequence). V lost 3 bases to trimming and J lost 1 base, with 10 bases between them. There are 15 residues in the CDR3. The CDR3 nucleotides read TGCAGTGCTAGTTCCCAGGGTTCTGGGGCCAACGTCCTGACTTTC. It translates to CSASSQGSGANVLTF.

In this sample, this clonotype turned up once. V usage is TRBV29-1 and J usage is TRBJ1-2, with D uncertain. Germline V gene data show CDR1 as SQVTM and CDR2 as ANQGSEA. V was clipped by 0 bases and J by 2 bases, with 10 bases between them. The CDR3 sequence is 14 residues long. CDR3 DNA sequence: TGCAGCGTTGAAGATTCTGGCAGAAACTATGGCTACACCTTC. Translation gives CSVEDSGRNYGYTF.

The chain combines TRBV4-3 with TRBJ2-1; D gene unclear. V lost 1 base and J 0 bases, leaving 13 bases between the germline ends. The germline CDR1 and CDR2 sequences are LGHNA and YSLEER. The CDR3 totals 17 residues. CDR3 sequence (DNA): TGCGCCAGCAGCCAAGGGGTTCCCGTTGACTCCTACAATGAGCAGTTCTTC. Protein: CASSQGVPVDSYNEQFF.

This clonotype was found a few times. The V and J genes are TRBV28 and TRBJ1-5; D may be TRBD1 (6 bases). Germline CDR1 reads MDHEN; CDR2 reads SYDVKM. The CDR3 is made up of 12 amino acids. V dropped 8 bases and J dropped 9 bases, with 14 bases sitting between them. The CDR3 DNA follows: TGTGCCAGCGGGACACCCGATCGGCCCCAGCATTTT. Amino acid sequence: CASGTPDRPQHF.

The rearrangement uses TRBV19 and TRBJ1-6; tentative D call: TRBD1 (5 bases). Germline values: CDR1 LNHDA, CDR2 SQIVND (reference sequence). This CDR3 spans 13 amino acids. V was shortened by 7 bases and J by 8 bases, with 12 bases between the two germline ends. CDR3 DNA: TGTGCCAGTAACGGCAGGGAAGATTCACCCCTCCACTTT. Its protein product is CASNGREDSPLHF.

This rearrangement joins TRBV30 to TRBJ1-3; 8 bases align to TRBD1. The CDR3 is 15 amino acids. V dropped 2 bases and J dropped 0; count of bases not matched to a gene: 3. In germline, CDR1 is GTSNPN, CDR2 SVGIG (reference sequence). The CDR3 bases are TGTGCCTGGAGTAGGGACAGGAGCTCTGGAAACACCATATATTTT. Protein: CAWSRDRSSGNTIYF.

This clonotype was recorded many times. The V gene is TRBV7-2, the J gene TRBJ1-1; D gene uncertain. There are 14 residues in the CDR3. V was shortened by 2 bases and J by 0 bases, with 7 bases between the two germline ends. The V gene's germline CDR1 is SGHTA and CDR2 FQGNSA. CDR3 protein: CASSLTLLNTEAFF. In DNA, the CDR3 is TGTGCCAGCAGCTTAACACTCCTGAACACTGAAGCTTTCTTT.

This clonotype was seen a few times. V is TRBV19 and J is TRBJ2-1, with 7 nucleotides matching TRBD1. The CDR3 has 15 residues. The germline V gene encodes CDR1 LNHDA and CDR2 SQIVND (reference sequence). V trimming: 4 bases; J trimming: 7 bases; junction bases outside the gene matches: 10. The CDR3 loop is CASSKRQGVRNEQFF. Written as DNA, the CDR3 is TGTGCCAGTAGTAAAAGACAGGGTGTTCGAAATGAGCAGTTCTTC.

The chain carries TRBV28 and TRBJ2-7; tentatively, D is TRBD2 (6 bases). Trimming took 7 bases from V and 5 from J, leaving 15 bases between them. This CDR3 spans 13 amino acids. Germline CDR1 is MDHEN and CDR2 is SYDVKM. The CDR3 bases are TGTGCCAGCACCCCAGGCGGAGGGGACGAGCAGTACTTC. Its translation is CASTPGGGDEQYF.

The chain recombines TRBV6-5 with TRBJ1-1; D not certain. The CDR3 consists of 14 residues. Trimming took off 6 bases at V and 1 base at J, with 12 bases between the two ends. Per germline, CDR1 MNHEY and CDR2 SVGAGI. The CDR3 spells CASRPWTENTEAFF. The CDR3 DNA follows: TGTGCCAGCAGACCCTGGACGGAGAACACTGAAGCTTTCTTT.

This chain links TRBV27 with TRBJ2-1; TRBD2 aligns across 10 bases. Germline values: CDR1 MNHEY, CDR2 SMNVEV (reference sequence). The V and J ends lost 2 bases and 10 bases, in that order; junction bases with no gene match: 8. This CDR3 is 15 amino acids long. This chain's CDR3 is CASSLQTSGLGEQFF. CDR3 sequence (DNA): TGTGCCAGCAGTTTACAGACTAGCGGGCTCGGGGAGCAGTTCTTC.

The genes are TRBV6-2 or TRBV6-3 and TRBJ2-5; D possibly corresponds to TRBD2 (6 bases). CDR1 is MNHEY and CDR2 is SVGEGT in the germline V gene. The CDR3 covers 14 residues. Trimming removed 6 bases at V and 3 bases at J, with 14 bases between. The CDR3: CASSRGTDKETQYF. The CDR3 DNA follows: TGTGCCAGCAGCCGTGGGACTGATAAAGAGACCCAGTACTTC.

This clonotype was observed a few times. The chain joins TRBV5-4 to TRBJ2-5; 10 bases map to TRBD1. V lost 4 bases and J lost 5; bases outside the gene matches: 5. Germline lookup yields CDR1 SGHNT and CDR2 YYREEE (reference sequence). The CDR3 is 14 residues long. The CDR3 sequence is CASSRQGARETQYF. CDR3 nucleotides: TGTGCCAGCAGCAGACAGGGGGCGAGGGAGACCCAGTACTTC.

Written as DNA, the CDR3 is TGTGCCAGTAGTATAGCTCGGGAGTCGTACAACATTCAGTACTTC. It is translated as CASSIARESYNIQYF. The gene calls are TRBV19 and TRBJ2-4; a possible D gene is TRBD2 (6 bases). Trimming stripped 1 base from V and 7 bases from J, with 14 bases between. CDR3 length: 15 amino acids. The V gene's germline CDR1 is LNHDA and CDR2 SQIVND (reference sequence).

The chain joins TRBV7-2 to TRBJ2-7; 9 positions agree with TRBD1. Unmatched junction bases numbered 10, after V lost 2 bases and J lost 2 bases. The germline V gene has CDR1 SGHTA and CDR2 FQGNSA. This CDR3 is 17 amino acids long. The CDR3 protein is CASSLTAGTGWAYEQYF. CDR3 sequence (DNA): TGTGCCAGCAGCTTAACGGCCGGGACAGGGTGGGCCTACGAGCAGTACTTC. The full variable domain, in which reference TRBV7-2 and TRBJ2-7 provide the parts outside the CDR3, is GAGVSQSPSNKVTEKGKDVELRCDPISGHTALYWYRQSLGQGLEFLIYFQGNSAPDKSGLPSDRFSAERTGGSVSTLTIQRTQQEDSAVYLCASSLTAGTGWAYEQYFGPGTRLTVT.

This clonotype was picked up one time. The CDR3 DNA follows: TGTGCCAGCAGTTACTCGCGAGGACAGGGGATTGAAGCTTTCTTT. This codes for CASSYSRGQGIEAFF. This chain joins TRBV6-5 and TRBJ1-1; 9 bases align to TRBD1. This CDR3 has 15 residues. CDR1 and CDR2 from the germline V gene are MNHEY and SVGAGI. Trimming at V came to 0 bases and at J to 7 bases, leaving 6 bases not matched to a gene.

This clonotype was counted many times. The rearrangement links TRBV7-2 to TRBJ2-3, with TRBD2 identical over 8 bases. Trimming cost V 5 bases and J 1 base; bases outside gene matches: 8. Germline CDR1 reads SGHTA; CDR2 reads FQGNSA. CDR3 length equals 16 residues. Here the CDR3 reads CASSPQGTRGTDTQYF. DNA for the CDR3: TGTGCCAGCAGCCCACAAGGGACTAGAGGCACAGATACGCAGTATTTT.

The V and J genes are TRBV11-1 and TRBJ2-1; D is ambiguous. Germline V gene lookup returns CDR1 SGHAT and CDR2 FQDESV (reference sequence). CDR3 length: 17 residues. Trimming cost V 5 bases and J 0 bases, with 17 bases left between them. The CDR3 DNA reads TGTGCCAGCAGCCTATACCGGACGGCTAGCTCCTACAATGAGCAGTTCTTC. Translated: CASSLYRTASSYNEQFF.